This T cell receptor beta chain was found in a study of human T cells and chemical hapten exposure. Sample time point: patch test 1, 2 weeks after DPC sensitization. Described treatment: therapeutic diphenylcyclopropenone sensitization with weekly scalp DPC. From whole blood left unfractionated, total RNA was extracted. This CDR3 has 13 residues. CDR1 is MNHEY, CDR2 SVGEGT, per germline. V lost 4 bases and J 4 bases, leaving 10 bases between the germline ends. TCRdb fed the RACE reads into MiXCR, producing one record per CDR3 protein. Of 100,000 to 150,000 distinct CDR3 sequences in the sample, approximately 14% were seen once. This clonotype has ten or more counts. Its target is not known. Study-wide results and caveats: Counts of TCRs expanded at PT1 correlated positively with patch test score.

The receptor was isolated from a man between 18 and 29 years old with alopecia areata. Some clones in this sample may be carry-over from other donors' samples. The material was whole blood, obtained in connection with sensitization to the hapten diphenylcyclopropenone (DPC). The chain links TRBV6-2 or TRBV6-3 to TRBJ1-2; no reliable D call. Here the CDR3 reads CASSFQSGYGYTF. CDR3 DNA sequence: TGTGCCAGCAGTTTTCAATCCGGCTATGGCTACACCTTC.